The T cell receptor (beta chain) under discussion was sequenced for a study of shared clonotypes between healthy human individuals. Clones were read by immunoSEQ multiplex PCR, and TCRdb kept only the in-frame ones, dropping some. Among roughly 2.5 million clones listed, over 85% were seen once. The source is a man aged 18 to 29 in good health. The sequencing sample was made of naive CD4+ T cells sorted from blood. Subset denoted: CD45RA+ positively selected.

CDR3 sequence: CASSPQRGSSYEQYF. In DNA, the CDR3 is TGTGCCAGCAGCCCCCAGCGGGGTAGCTCCTACGAGCAGTACTTC. This chain connects TRBV7-6 to TRBJ2-7; 7 bases map to TRBD2. Per germline, CDR1 SGHVS and CDR2 FNYEAQ. CDR3 length: 15 amino acids. Germline trimming cut 5 bases from V and 0 bases from J; bases unmatched to any gene: 7.